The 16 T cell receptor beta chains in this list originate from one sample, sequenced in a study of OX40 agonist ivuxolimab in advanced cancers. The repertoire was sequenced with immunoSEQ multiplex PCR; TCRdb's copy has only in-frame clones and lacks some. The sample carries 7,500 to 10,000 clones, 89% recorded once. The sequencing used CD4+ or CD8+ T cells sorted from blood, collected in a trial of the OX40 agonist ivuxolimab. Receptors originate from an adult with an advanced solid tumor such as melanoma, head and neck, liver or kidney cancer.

CDR3 nucleotides: TGTGCCAGCAGCGCCGGGGACCTAGGGGAGCAGTTCTTC. Amino acid sequence: CASSAGDLGEQFF. The chain uses TRBV7-3 and TRBJ2-1; the D call may be TRBD1 or TRBD2 (5 bases each). The V end lost 5 bases, the J end lost 10 bases, and 15 bases lay between the germline ends. This CDR3 contains 13 residues. CDR1 is SGHTA and CDR2 is FQGTGA in the germline V gene.

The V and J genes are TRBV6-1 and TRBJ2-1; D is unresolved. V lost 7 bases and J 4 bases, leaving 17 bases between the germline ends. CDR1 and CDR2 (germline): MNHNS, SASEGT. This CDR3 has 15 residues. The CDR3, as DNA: TGTGCCAGCAATGGGCTCGGTAGCTCGTACAATGAGCAGTTCTTC. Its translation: CASNGLGSSYNEQFF.

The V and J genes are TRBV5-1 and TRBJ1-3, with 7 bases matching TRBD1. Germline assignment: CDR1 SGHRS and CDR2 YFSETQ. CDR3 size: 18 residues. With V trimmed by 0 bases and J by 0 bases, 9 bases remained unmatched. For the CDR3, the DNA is TGCGCCAGCAGCTTGGCCATACAGGGGACGAGCTCTGGAAACACCATATATTTT. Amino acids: CASSLAIQGTSSGNTIYF.

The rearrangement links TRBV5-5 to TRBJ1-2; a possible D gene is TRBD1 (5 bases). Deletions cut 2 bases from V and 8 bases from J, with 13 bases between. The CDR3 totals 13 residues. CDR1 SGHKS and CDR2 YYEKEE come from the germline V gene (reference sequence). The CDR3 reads CASSLDGGKGYTF. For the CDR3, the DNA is TGTGCCAGCAGCTTAGACGGGGGTAAAGGCTACACCTTC.

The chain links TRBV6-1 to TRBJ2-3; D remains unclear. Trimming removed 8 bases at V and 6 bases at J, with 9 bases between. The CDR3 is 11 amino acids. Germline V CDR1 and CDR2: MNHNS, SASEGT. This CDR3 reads CASGMGDTQYF. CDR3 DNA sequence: TGTGCCAGCGGAATGGGGGATACGCAGTATTTT.

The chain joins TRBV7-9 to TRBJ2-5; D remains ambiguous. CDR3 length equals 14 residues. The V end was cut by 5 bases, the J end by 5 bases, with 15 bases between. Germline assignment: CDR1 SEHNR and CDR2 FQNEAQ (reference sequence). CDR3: CASSLQAYSETQYF. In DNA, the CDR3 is TGTGCCAGCAGCCTACAAGCCTACAGCGAGACCCAGTACTTC.

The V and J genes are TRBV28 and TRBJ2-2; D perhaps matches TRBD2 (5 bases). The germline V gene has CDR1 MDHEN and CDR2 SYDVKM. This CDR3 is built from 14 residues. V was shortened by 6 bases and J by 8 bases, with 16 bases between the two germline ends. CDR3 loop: CASSSSGGTGELFF. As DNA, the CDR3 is TGTGCCAGCAGCAGCTCCGGAGGAACTGGGGAGCTGTTTTTT.

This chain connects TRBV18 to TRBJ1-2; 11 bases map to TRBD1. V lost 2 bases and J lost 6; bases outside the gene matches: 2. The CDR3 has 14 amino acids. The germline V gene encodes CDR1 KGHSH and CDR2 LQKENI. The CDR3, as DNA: TGTGCCAGCTCACCAAGGACAGGGGGCGATGGCTACACCTTC. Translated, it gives CASSPRTGGDGYTF.

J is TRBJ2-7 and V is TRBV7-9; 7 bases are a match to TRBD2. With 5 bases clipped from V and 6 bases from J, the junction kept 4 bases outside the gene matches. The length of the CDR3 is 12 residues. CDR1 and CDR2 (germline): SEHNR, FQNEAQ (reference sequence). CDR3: CASSPRLAEQYF. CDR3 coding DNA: TGTGCCAGCAGCCCGCGACTAGCCGAGCAGTACTTC.

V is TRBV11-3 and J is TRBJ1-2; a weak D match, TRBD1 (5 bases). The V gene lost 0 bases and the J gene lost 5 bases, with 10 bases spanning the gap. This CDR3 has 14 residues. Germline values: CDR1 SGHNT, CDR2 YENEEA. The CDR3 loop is CASSLDGRGYGYTF. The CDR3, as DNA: TGTGCCAGCAGCTTAGATGGCCGGGGGTATGGCTACACCTTC.

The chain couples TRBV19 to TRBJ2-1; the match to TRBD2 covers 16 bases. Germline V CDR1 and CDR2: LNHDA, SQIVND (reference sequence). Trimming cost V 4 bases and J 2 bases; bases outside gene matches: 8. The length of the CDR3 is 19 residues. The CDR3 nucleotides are TGTGCCAGTAGTAGGGGTACCGGGACTAGCGGGAGGGCCTACAATGAGCAGTTCTTC. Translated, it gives CASSRGTGTSGRAYNEQFF.

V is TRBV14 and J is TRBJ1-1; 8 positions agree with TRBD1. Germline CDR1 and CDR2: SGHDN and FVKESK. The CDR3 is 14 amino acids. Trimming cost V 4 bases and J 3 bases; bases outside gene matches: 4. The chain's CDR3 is CASSLLTGDTEAFF. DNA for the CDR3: TGTGCCAGCAGCCTTCTGACAGGGGACACTGAAGCTTTCTTT.

CDR3 DNA sequence: TGTGCCAGCAGCTTAGGCGACGAGCAGTACTTC. Encoded protein: CASSLGDEQYF. The genes are TRBV7-6 and TRBJ2-7, with D unresolved. Germline lookup yields CDR1 SGHVS and CDR2 FNYEAQ. Trimming took off 1 base at V and 5 bases at J, with 3 bases between the two ends. This CDR3 comprises 11 residues.

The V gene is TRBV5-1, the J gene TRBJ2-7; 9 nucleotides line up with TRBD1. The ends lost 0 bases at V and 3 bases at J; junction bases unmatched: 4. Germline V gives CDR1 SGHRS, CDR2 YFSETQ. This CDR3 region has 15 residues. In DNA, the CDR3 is TGCGCCAGCAGCTTGGGAGGGACAGGGAACTACGAGCAGTACTTC. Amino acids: CASSLGGTGNYEQYF.

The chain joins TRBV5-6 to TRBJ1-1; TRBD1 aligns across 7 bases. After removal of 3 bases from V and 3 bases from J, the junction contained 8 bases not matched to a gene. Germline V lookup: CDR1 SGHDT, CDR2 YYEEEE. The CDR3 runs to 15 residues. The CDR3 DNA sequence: TGTGCCAGCAGCTCGACAGGGTGGGCGGACACTGAAGCTTTCTTT. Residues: CASSSTGWADTEAFF.

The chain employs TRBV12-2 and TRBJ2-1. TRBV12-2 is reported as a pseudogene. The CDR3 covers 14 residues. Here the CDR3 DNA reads TGTGCAAGTCGCTCGAGTTCTGGGGGAATTGAGCAGTTCTTC. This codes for CASRSSSGGIEQFF.